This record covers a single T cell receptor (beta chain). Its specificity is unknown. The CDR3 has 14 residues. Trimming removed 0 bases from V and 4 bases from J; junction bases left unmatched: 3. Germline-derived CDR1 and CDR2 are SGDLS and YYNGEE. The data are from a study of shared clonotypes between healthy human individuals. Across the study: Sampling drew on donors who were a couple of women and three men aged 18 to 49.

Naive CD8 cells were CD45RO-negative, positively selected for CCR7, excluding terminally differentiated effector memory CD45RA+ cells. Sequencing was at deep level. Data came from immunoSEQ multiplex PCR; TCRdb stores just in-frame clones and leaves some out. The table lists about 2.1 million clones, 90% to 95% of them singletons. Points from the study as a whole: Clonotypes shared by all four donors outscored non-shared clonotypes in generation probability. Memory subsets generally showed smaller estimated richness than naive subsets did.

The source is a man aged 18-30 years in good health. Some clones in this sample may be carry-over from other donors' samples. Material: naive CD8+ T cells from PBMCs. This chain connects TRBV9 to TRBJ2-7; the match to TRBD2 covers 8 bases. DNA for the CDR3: TGTGCCAGCAGCGTAGGTAGCGGGAAATACGAGCAGTACTTC. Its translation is CASSVGSGKYEQYF.